This is a list of T cell receptor beta chains from one sample in a study of Ad26.COV2.S vaccination and SARS-CoV-2 variants. Assay used: immunoSEQ multiplex PCR; TCRdb lists only in-frame clones, some missing. This table holds some 290,000 clones, approximately 80% found once. Sequences were derived from peripheral blood, sampled in a trial of Ad26.COV2.S vaccine versus placebo. The receptor source for this set is a person aged 18-65 years who received the Ad26.COV2.S COVID-19 vaccine or a placebo. Each CDR3 is given with its conserved first and last residue. Fields, in order: clone size, V gene, D gene, J gene, CDR3 protein, CDR3 DNA. D genes are given only for firm matches. The size of a clone is reported for some rows only, either as once, few or many, or as a class for expanded clones.

NA	TRBV3-1/TRBV3-2	TRBD2	TRBJ2-1	CASSHSSTSGGAEQFF	TGTGCCAGCAGCCACTCTTCGACTAGCGGGGGGGCTGAGCAGTTCTTC
NA	TRBV10-1	TRBD1	TRBJ1-2	CASSESGGNGYTF	TGCGCCAGCAGTGAGTCAGGGGGCAATGGCTACACCTTC
NA	TRBV21-1	NA	TRBJ1-2	CASTQSLLRNYGYTF	TGTGCCAGCACCCAATCCCTTCTCCGTAACTATGGCTACACCTTC
NA	TRBV5-1	NA	TRBJ2-3	CASSIPSSTDTQYF	TGCGCCAGCAGTATTCCCTCCAGCACAGATACGCAGTATTTT
NA	TRBV13	NA	TRBJ1-1	CASSGRTWSTEAFF	TGTGCCAGCAGCGGCAGGACCTGGAGCACTGAAGCTTTCTTT
NA	TRBV11-3	TRBD1	TRBJ2-3	CASSPGTGAPDTQYF	TGTGCCAGCAGCCCCGGGACAGGGGCCCCAGATACGCAGTATTTT
once	TRBV7-2	NA	TRBJ2-5	CASSLVGGKETQYF	TGTGCCAGCAGCTTAGTTGGGGGCAAAGAGACCCAGTACTTC
NA	TRBV4-2	TRBD1	TRBJ2-3	CASSPPGQYDLAQYF	TGTGCCAGCAGCCCACCGGGACAGTACGATCTTGCGCAGTATTTT
NA	TRBV5-5	TRBD1	TRBJ1-3	CASSSSRDRGSGNTIYF	TGTGCCAGCAGCTCGTCCCGGGACAGGGGCTCTGGAAACACCATATATTTT
NA	TRBV25-1	NA	TRBJ2-7	CASTEDWSYEQYF	TGTGCCAGCACCGAGGACTGGTCCTACGAGCAGTACTTC
few	TRBV19	NA	TRBJ1-1	CASSIDSPRNTEAFF	TGTGCCAGTAGTATTGACAGCCCCCGGAACACTGAAGCTTTCTTT
NA	TRBV4-1	TRBD2	TRBJ2-2	CASSQASGDNTGELFF	TGCGCCAGCAGCCAAGCTAGCGGGGACAACACCGGGGAGCTGTTTTTT
NA	TRBV14	TRBD1	TRBJ1-4	CASSQGRGNEKLFF	TGTGCCAGCAGCCAGGGCAGGGGGAATGAAAAACTGTTTTTT
NA	TRBV4-1	NA	TRBJ1-3	CASSQDDTASSGNTIYF	TGCGCCAGCAGCCAAGATGATACAGCTAGCTCTGGAAACACCATATATTTT
NA	TRBV5-1	NA	TRBJ2-5	CASSPGTGEAETQYF	TGCGCCAGCAGCCCCGGCACAGGGGAGGCAGAGACCCAGTACTTC
NA	TRBV7-9	NA	TRBJ1-4	CASSPSGYEKLFF	TGTGCCAGCAGCCCCTCAGGATATGAAAAACTGTTTTTT
NA	TRBV18	NA	TRBJ1-6	CASSPTNNSPLHF	TGTGCCAGCTCACCCACCAACAATTCACCCCTCCACTTT
NA	TRBV3-1/TRBV3-2	NA	TRBJ2-1	CASSRLGTRYNEQFF	TGTGCCAGCAGCCGCCTCGGTACTAGATACAATGAGCAGTTCTTC
few	TRBV7-8	NA	TRBJ1-5	CASSLAAMNQPQHF	TGTGCCAGCAGCTTGGCCGCGATGAATCAGCCCCAGCATTTT
NA	TRBV2	TRBD1	TRBJ1-5	CASSSFTGQGQPQHF	TGTGCCAGCAGTTCTTTTACTGGACAGGGGCAGCCCCAGCATTTT
NA	TRBV19	TRBD1	TRBJ2-7	CASSPSGTGGSYEQYF	TGTGCCAGTAGTCCATCCGGGACAGGGGGCTCCTACGAGCAGTACTTC
NA	TRBV28	TRBD2	TRBJ2-2	CASSPGLSGGASGELFF	TGTGCCAGCAGTCCCGGTCTCAGCGGGGGGGCATCCGGGGAGCTGTTTTTT
NA	TRBV4-1	NA	TRBJ1-5	CASSQDSRSNQPQHF	TGCGCCAGCAGCCAAGACAGCAGGTCTAATCAGCCCCAGCATTTT